A single sample gave rise to the 21 T cell receptor beta chains below, sequenced in a study of cytomegalovirus exposure and HLA in healthy donors. 60 Vbeta and 13 Jbeta primers were used in PCR. Sequencing was performed with immunoSEQ multiplex PCR; in TCRdb, only in-frame clones are kept and a portion is missing. This table holds 170,000 or so clones. The sample was PBMCs. The receptor set was obtained from a man between 25 and 39 years old in good health and CMV-seronegative.

The J gene is TRBJ2-7, the V gene TRBV9; perhaps TRBD2 as D (6 bases). The CDR3 contains 13 residues. The ends were cut back, 0 bases at V and 2 bases at J, with 6 bases in the middle. Germline CDR1 reads SGDLS; CDR2 reads YYNGEE. Here the CDR3 reads CASSVGLAYEQYF. For the CDR3, the DNA is TGTGCCAGCAGCGTAGGACTAGCCTACGAGCAGTACTTC.

CDR3 in DNA: TGTGCCAGCGGCCCGACAGAGAACACTGAAGCTTTCTTT. Translated: CASGPTENTEAFF. The V and J genes are TRBV6-4 and TRBJ1-1; D might be TRBD1 (5 bases). In germline, CDR1 is MRHNA, CDR2 SNTAGT. The CDR3 covers 13 residues. V dropped 8 bases and J dropped 1 base, with 11 bases sitting between them.

This chain links TRBV27 with TRBJ2-7, with D tentatively TRBD1 (6 bases). Germline lookup yields CDR1 MNHEY and CDR2 SMNVEV (reference sequence). The V gene lost 1 base and the J gene lost 3 bases, with 19 bases spanning the gap. The CDR3 length is 17 residues. The DNA for the CDR3 is TGTGCCAGCAGTTTATGGGATTCAGGGGTTGGGTTCTACGAGCAGTACTTC. This codes for CASSLWDSGVGFYEQYF.

The chain employs TRBV28 and TRBJ1-1; D remains unclear. Germline V gene data show CDR1 as MDHEN and CDR2 as SYDVKM. Deletions cut 3 bases from V and 1 base from J, with 9 bases between. The CDR3 has 14 residues. CDR3 amino acids: CASSFVGENTEAFF. CDR3 coding DNA: TGTGCCAGCAGTTTCGTCGGGGAGAACACTGAAGCTTTCTTT.

The chain recombines TRBV5-4 with TRBJ2-1; D possibly corresponds to TRBD2 (5 bases). V shed 0 bases and J shed 2 bases, with 12 bases lying between them. In germline, CDR1 is SGHNT, CDR2 YYREEE (reference sequence). CDR3 length: 16 amino acids. CDR3 residues: CASSLAGVVTYNEQFF. For the CDR3, the DNA is TGTGCCAGCAGCTTGGCCGGGGTAGTTACCTACAATGAGCAGTTCTTC. Full variable domain (remainder filled in from reference TRBV5-4 and TRBJ2-1): ETGVTQSPTHLIKTRGQQVTLRCSSQSGHNTVSWYQQALGQGPQFIFQYYREEENGRGNFPPRFSGLQFPNYSSELNVNALELDDSALYLCASSLAGVVTYNEQFFGPGTRLTVL.

This rearrangement joins TRBV7-3 to TRBJ2-3; 13 bases align to TRBD2. CDR1 and CDR2 from the germline V gene are SGHTA and FQGTGA. V was clipped by 1 base and J by 2 bases; unmatched bases: 3. This CDR3 region has 17 residues. The DNA for the CDR3 is TGTGCCAGCAGCTTAAGCGGACTAGCGGGGGTCACAGATACGCAGTATTTT. This codes for CASSLSGLAGVTDTQYF.

J is TRBJ2-2 and V is TRBV19, with 7 bases matching TRBD1. This CDR3 comprises 14 residues. J was trimmed by 7 bases and V by 5 bases; bases with no gene match: 7. Germline lookup yields CDR1 LNHDA and CDR2 SQIVND (reference sequence). The CDR3 sequence is CASSLDRANGELFF. Here the CDR3 DNA reads TGTGCCAGTAGTCTCGACAGGGCGAACGGGGAGCTGTTTTTT. Together with reference TRBV19 and TRBJ2-2, the CDR3 gives the full variable domain: DGGITQSPKYLFRKEGQNVTLSCEQNLNHDAMYWYRQDPGQGLRLIYYSQIVNDFQKGDIAEGYSVSREKKESFPLTVTSAQKNPTAFYLCASSLDRANGELFFGEGSRLTVL.

This chain uses TRBV5-1 with TRBJ2-1; 12 nucleotides match TRBD2. Trimming at V came to 6 bases and at J to 2 bases, leaving 9 bases not matched to a gene. Germline CDR1 SGHRS, CDR2 YFSETQ. The CDR3 is made up of 17 amino acids. The CDR3 DNA is TGCGCCAGCAAATTGACTAGCGGGAGTTTCGCCTACAATGAGCAGTTCTTC. It translates to CASKLTSGSFAYNEQFF.

This chain uses TRBV19 with TRBJ2-5; D is unclear. CDR3 length equals 11 residues. Germline-derived CDR1 and CDR2 are LNHDA and SQIVND (reference sequence). V lost 5 bases to trimming and J lost 7 bases, with 8 bases between them. The DNA for the CDR3 is TGTGCCAGTAGTCCCCCAGGGACCCAGTACTTC. Its protein product is CASSPPGTQYF.

This CDR3 reads CASSLTDSTGANVLTF. Here the CDR3 DNA reads TGCGCCAGCAGCCTGACGGACAGCACAGGGGCCAACGTCCTGACTTTC. The chain joins TRBV4-1 to TRBJ2-6; D is perhaps TRBD1 (6 bases). Trimming took 4 bases from V and 4 from J, leaving 14 bases between them. The CDR3 covers 16 residues. Germline V gene lookup returns CDR1 MGHRA and CDR2 YSYEKL.

The chain's CDR3 is CASSVGGGSGNTIYF. As DNA, the CDR3 is TGTGCCAGCAGCGTAGGGGGGGGTTCTGGAAACACCATATATTTT. The chain recombines TRBV9 with TRBJ1-3, with TRBD1 as a possible D gene (5 bases). Germline V CDR1 and CDR2: SGDLS, YYNGEE. Trimming pared 0 bases from V and 1 base from J, leaving 8 bases between. The CDR3 is 15 residues long.

The chain links TRBV6-1 to TRBJ2-1; D gene unclear. V lost 3 bases, J lost 4 bases, and 4 bases lay in between. The CDR3 loop spans 12 amino acids. CDR1 and CDR2 (germline): MNHNS, SASEGT. The CDR3 sequence is CASSDSYNEQFF. As DNA, the CDR3 is TGTGCCAGCAGTGACAGTTACAATGAGCAGTTCTTC.

The genes are TRBV5-1 and TRBJ1-1; unclear D gene. This CDR3 spans 13 amino acids. CDR1 and CDR2 (germline): SGHRS, YFSETQ. Trimming removed 3 bases at V and 0 bases at J, with 6 bases between. The CDR3 DNA follows: TGCGCCAGCAGCTCCATTCTGAACACTGAAGCTTTCTTT. Translation gives CASSSILNTEAFF.

The chain couples TRBV19 to TRBJ2-7; D perhaps matches TRBD2 (6 bases). V gave up 5 bases and J gave up 3 bases, with 20 bases separating them. This CDR3 has 16 amino acids. Germline CDR1 reads LNHDA; CDR2 reads SQIVND (reference sequence). In DNA, the CDR3 is TGTGCCAGTAGTGGGAGTGGTAGCGGAGAATTCTACGAGCAGTACTTC. Translation: CASSGSGSGEFYEQYF.

The chain couples TRBV6-5 to TRBJ1-4; D gene uncertain. Per the germline V gene, CDR1 is MNHEY and CDR2 is SVGAGI. The CDR3 is made up of 16 amino acids. V dropped 0 bases and J dropped 5 bases, with 13 bases sitting between them. The DNA for the CDR3 is TGTGCCAGCAGTTACTCGACTTACACCCAAAATGAAAAACTGTTTTTT. Amino acids: CASSYSTYTQNEKLFF.

This sequence joins TRBV6-5 and TRBJ1-1, with D perhaps TRBD1 (6 bases). The V and J ends lost 0 bases and 1 base respectively, with 6 bases between them. The CDR3 is 14 residues long. Germline-derived CDR1 and CDR2 are MNHEY and SVGAGI. The CDR3 nucleotides are TGTGCCAGCAGTTACTCACAGGGGAACACTGAAGCTTTCTTT. It encodes CASSYSQGNTEAFF.

The chain couples TRBV18 to TRBJ1-1; D may be TRBD1 (6 bases). V lost 6 bases and J 5 bases, leaving 16 bases between the germline ends. CDR1 is KGHSH and CDR2 is LQKENI in the germline V gene. CDR3 size: 14 residues. The CDR3 loop reads CASSPGGGLTEAFF. The CDR3 DNA sequence: TGTGCCAGCTCCCCCGGCGGGGGCTTAACTGAAGCTTTCTTT.

The chain joins TRBV5-4 to TRBJ1-2, with D perhaps TRBD1 (5 bases). Germline-derived CDR1 and CDR2 are SGHNT and YYREEE (reference sequence). With 1 base removed from V and 2 bases from J, the gap between germline ends came to 15 bases. The CDR3 runs to 16 residues. Here the CDR3 DNA reads TGTGCCAGCAGCTTGTCAGCCGGAGGGGCAAACTATGGCTACACCTTC. Protein sequence: CASSLSAGGANYGYTF.

This sequence joins TRBV2 and TRBJ2-6; D is perhaps TRBD2 (5 bases). CDR3 length: 16 amino acids. V was pared by 5 bases and J by 0 bases, with 11 bases between. Germline CDR1 SNHLY, CDR2 FYNNEI. CDR3 bases: TGTGCCAGCAGTTTCAATGACTACTCTGGGGCCAACGTCCTGACTTTC. The encoded protein is CASSFNDYSGANVLTF. The entire variable domain, with the rest obtained from reference TRBV2 and TRBJ2-6, is as follows: EPEVTQTPSHQVTQMGQEVILRCVPISNHLYFYWYRQILGQKVEFLVSFYNNEISEKSEIFDDQFSVERPDGSNFTLKIRSTKLEDSAMYFCASSFNDYSGANVLTFGAGSRLTVL.

This chain connects TRBV5-1 to TRBJ2-5; 8 nucleotides line up with TRBD2. Germline CDR1 is SGHRS and CDR2 is YFSETQ. The CDR3 totals 13 residues. Unmatched junction bases numbered 4, after V lost 5 bases and J lost 4 bases. The CDR3 spells CASRPGGRETQYF. Written as DNA, the CDR3 is TGCGCCAGCAGACCGGGGGGGCGAGAGACCCAGTACTTC.

The chain is built from TRBV28 and TRBJ2-2; weak D call: TRBD1 (6 bases). The V end was cut by 5 bases, the J end by 0 bases, with 13 bases between. Germline V gene sequence: CDR1 MDHEN, CDR2 SYDVKM. The CDR3 runs 16 residues. CDR3 in amino acids: CASSPADSANTGELFF. DNA for the CDR3: TGTGCCAGCAGTCCGGCGGACAGCGCGAACACCGGGGAGCTGTTTTTT.